This is a list of T cell receptor beta chains from one sample in a study of neoadjuvant nivolumab and ipilimumab in lung cancer. This table comes from immunoSEQ multiplex PCR, and its TCRdb copy is limited to in-frame clones, with some not included. Of some 43,000 clones listed, approximately 90% are singletons. This material consisted of blood, taken before neoadjuvant nivolumab, alone or with ipilimumab. These receptors were taken from an adult with non-small cell lung cancer. Some clones in this sample may be carry-over from other donors' samples. Each CDR3 is given with its conserved first and last residue. The order of the fields is CDR3 length, clone size, J gene, V gene, D gene, CDR3 protein, CDR3 DNA. D genes are given only for firm matches. Clone size is not always given. Where it is, it says once, few, many or a class for expanded clones.

16,-,TRBJ2-3,TRBV5-4,TRBD2,CASSSGLAGGTDTQYF,TGTGCCAGCAGCTCAGGACTAGCGGGAGGGACAGATACGCAGTATTTT
14,-,TRBJ1-1,TRBV4-2,-,CASSQETRETIPFF,TGTGCCAGCAGCCAAGAGACCCGGGAGACGATCCCTTTCTTT
16,-,TRBJ2-3,TRBV6-4,TRBD2,CASSDGTSGSADTQYF,TGTGCCAGCAGTGACGGGACTAGCGGGAGCGCAGATACGCAGTATTTT
14,-,TRBJ2-7,TRBV6-1,-,CASSESSVTYEQYF,TGTGCCAGCAGTGAGAGTAGCGTGACCTACGAGCAGTACTTC
14,-,TRBJ2-3,TRBV7-2,-,CASSLSRETPLQYF,TGTGCCAGCAGCTTATCCCGGGAGACCCCCTTGCAGTATTTT
12,-,TRBJ2-7,TRBV6-6,-,CATSVGDYEQYF,TGTGCCACTTCCGTGGGTGACTACGAGCAGTACTTC
13,-,TRBJ2-7,TRBV27,-,CASSPTASYEQYF,TGTGCCAGCAGTCCAACAGCCTCCTACGAGCAGTACTTC
16,-,TRBJ1-4,TRBV7-9,TRBD1,CASSLAVDRTNEKLFF,TGTGCCAGCAGCTTAGCGGTGGACAGGACTAATGAAAAACTGTTTTTT
13,once,TRBJ2-5,TRBV4-1,-,CASSRAGWETQYF,TGCGCCAGCAGCCGAGCAGGGTGGGAGACCCAGTACTTC
15,-,TRBJ1-5,TRBV5-1,-,CASSLGPYSNQPQHF,TGCGCCAGCAGCTTGGGACCATATAGCAATCAGCCCCAGCATTTT
15,once,TRBJ2-3,TRBV11-2,TRBD2,CASSLEGGRTDTQYF,TGTGCCAGCAGCTTAGAGGGCGGGAGAACAGATACGCAGTATTTT
14,-,TRBJ1-1,TRBV30,-,CAWIRALGVFEAFF,TGTGCCTGGATTCGGGCGCTAGGGGTCTTTGAAGCTTTCTTT
15,-,TRBJ2-1,TRBV27,TRBD2,CASSRAGTSYNEQFF,TGTGCCAGCAGTCGAGCGGGGACCTCCTACAATGAGCAGTTCTTC
14,-,TRBJ1-2,TRBV5-1,-,CASSFGDANYGYTF,TGCGCCAGCAGCTTTGGCGATGCTAACTATGGCTACACCTTC
11,-,TRBJ2-2,TRBV7-3,-,CASSLLGELFF,TGTGCCAGCAGCTTACTCGGGGAGCTGTTTTTT
11,-,TRBJ2-3,TRBV29-1,-,CSVLNTDTQYF,TGCAGCGTCCTTAACACAGATACGCAGTATTTT
16,-,TRBJ2-3,TRBV7-9,TRBD2,CASSLGASGTTDTQYF,TGTGCCAGCAGCTTAGGAGCTAGCGGGACTACAGATACGCAGTATTTT
14,once,TRBJ2-7,TRBV5-4,TRBD2,CASSVVAGSVEQYF,TGTGCCAGCAGCGTCGTAGCGGGATCGGTTGAGCAGTACTTC
14,-,TRBJ1-1,TRBV5-1,TRBD1,CASTETGMNTEAFF,TGCGCCAGCACAGAGACAGGGATGAACACTGAAGCTTTCTTT
16,-,TRBJ2-3,TRBV11-1,-,CASSLGGHLVADTQYF,TGTGCCAGCAGCCTAGGAGGACACTTAGTGGCAGATACGCAGTATTTT
12,-,TRBJ2-3,TRBV10-3,-,CAIAQSADTQYF,TGTGCCATCGCTCAATCGGCAGATACGCAGTATTTT
16,-,TRBJ2-7,TRBV30,-,CAWSPPQIRWDYEQYF,TGTGCCTGGAGTCCTCCCCAGATTCGATGGGACTACGAGCAGTACTTC
13,-,TRBJ1-5,TRBV7-9,-,CASSLGTGQPQHF,TGTGCCAGCAGCTTAGGAACGGGTCAGCCCCAGCATTTT
21,-,TRBJ1-5,TRBV6-1,-,CASSELPLTAERPYSNQPQHF,TGTGCCAGCAGTGAACTACCCCTGACGGCAGAGAGACCTTATAGCAATCAGCCCCAGCATTTT
13,-,TRBJ1-1,TRBV11-3,-,CASSLAGFTEAFF,TGTGCCAGCAGCTTAGCAGGGTTCACTGAAGCTTTCTTT
12,once,TRBJ2-3,TRBV5-1,-,CASRSSTDTQYF,TGCGCCAGCCGCTCTAGCACAGATACGCAGTATTTT
13,-,TRBJ1-1,TRBV4-1,-,CASSPQGRTEAFF,TGCGCCAGCAGCCCCCAGGGGCGGACTGAAGCTTTCTTT
13,once,TRBJ1-5,TRBV30,-,CAWTPGNNQPQHF,TGTGCCTGGACCCCGGGGAACAATCAGCCCCAGCATTTT
14,-,TRBJ2-7,TRBV5-1,-,CASSLGSSSYEQYF,TGCGCCAGCAGCTTAGGCAGTAGCTCCTACGAGCAGTACTTC
21,-,TRBJ1-2,TRBV18,TRBD1,CASSPLPVKMTGGEANYGYTF,TGTGCCAGCTCACCACTCCCAGTTAAAATGACAGGGGGAGAAGCTAACTATGGCTACACCTTC
15,-,TRBJ1-5,TRBV27,TRBD1,CASSFTQGRGQPQHF,TGTGCCAGCAGTTTCACACAGGGGAGGGGTCAGCCCCAGCATTTT
14,-,TRBJ2-5,TRBV7-2,-,CASSLGVSQETQYF,TGTGCCAGCAGCTTAGGCGTTTCACAAGAGACCCAGTACTTC
13,-,TRBJ2-2,TRBV7-9,-,CASRPKNTGELFF,TGTGCCAGCCGACCTAAGAACACCGGGGAGCTGTTTTTT
14,once,TRBJ2-7,TRBV25-1,TRBD1,CASSADRGLREQYF,TGTGCCAGCAGTGCGGACAGGGGGTTACGCGAGCAGTACTTC
14,-,TRBJ2-1,TRBV7-9,-,CASSIGASYNEQFF,TGTGCCAGCAGTATCGGGGCATCCTACAATGAGCAGTTCTTC
15,-,TRBJ2-5,TRBV7-2,TRBD1,CASSGGTGAGETQYF,TGTGCCAGCAGCGGAGGAACAGGGGCCGGAGAGACCCAGTACTTC
16,-,TRBJ2-7,TRBV11-2,-,CASSLVRRKGPYEQYF,TGTGCCAGCAGCTTAGTTAGAAGGAAAGGGCCCTACGAGCAGTACTTC
15,-,TRBJ1-5,TRBV19,TRBD1,CASTFTGDLNQPQHF,TGTGCCAGTACCTTTACAGGGGACCTTAATCAGCCCCAGCATTTT
13,few,TRBJ1-1,TRBV2,-,CASLKIGAGEAFF,TGTGCCAGCCTCAAGATCGGGGCAGGTGAAGCTTTCTTT
13,-,TRBJ1-1,TRBV18,-,CASLAGAGTEAFF,TGTGCCAGCCTTGCGGGGGCAGGGACTGAAGCTTTCTTT
12,-,TRBJ2-1,TRBV10-3,-,CAILGAGNEQFF,TGTGCCATCCTCGGCGCGGGCAATGAGCAGTTCTTC
17,-,TRBJ2-3,TRBV7-2,TRBD2,CASSFALAGAATDTQYF,TGTGCCAGCAGCTTCGCCCTAGCGGGAGCTGCAACAGATACGCAGTATTTT
14,-,TRBJ2-2,TRBV9,-,CASSFNPGTGELFF,TGTGCCAGCAGCTTTAACCCGGGCACCGGGGAGCTGTTTTTT
12,-,TRBJ1-2,TRBV29-1,-,CSVERGRPGYTF,TGCAGCGTTGAACGGGGGCGGCCTGGCTACACCTTC
17,-,TRBJ1-1,TRBV18,TRBD1,CASSPPGTGGSSTEAFF,TGTGCCAGCTCACCTCCCGGGACAGGGGGAAGTTCGACTGAAGCTTTCTTT
15,-,TRBJ2-3,TRBV18,TRBD2,CASSGLAGGQDTQYF,TGTGCCAGCTCGGGACTAGCGGGAGGGCAAGATACGCAGTATTTT
13,-,TRBJ1-1,TRBV25-1,-,CASSRGGFTEAFF,TGTGCCAGCAGTCGTGGGGGTTTCACTGAAGCTTTCTTT
14,-,TRBJ1-2,TRBV18,-,CASADEGVGYGYTF,TGTGCCAGCGCGGACGAGGGAGTAGGCTATGGCTACACCTTC
13,-,TRBJ2-1,TRBV7-9,-,CASSLRQRNEQFF,TGTGCCAGCAGCTTAAGACAGAGAAATGAGCAGTTCTTC
11,-,TRBJ2-5,TRBV29-1,-,CSVGRVETQYF,TGCAGCGTTGGGAGGGTGGAGACCCAGTACTTC
14,-,TRBJ1-2,TRBV7-2,-,CASRRNRDFYGYTF,TGTGCCAGCAGGCGAAACAGGGATTTCTATGGCTACACCTTC
13,-,TRBJ2-2,TRBV5-1,TRBD1,CASSPQGAGELFF,TGCGCCAGCAGCCCCCAGGGGGCCGGGGAGCTGTTTTTT
16,-,TRBJ1-4,TRBV5-4,-,CASSARGSGANEKLFF,TGTGCCAGCAGCGCCCGGGGGTCGGGGGCTAACGAAAAACTGTTTTTT
15,-,TRBJ2-5,TRBV5-4,TRBD2,CASSSMLAGTETQYF,TGTGCCAGCAGCTCGATGCTAGCGGGGACGGAGACCCAGTACTTC
16,-,TRBJ2-7,TRBV19,TRBD2,CASSPATGTSNGEQYF,TGTGCCAGTAGTCCCGCGACCGGGACTAGTAACGGCGAGCAGTACTTC